The 27 T cell receptor beta chains below were found in one sample sequenced in a study of blood T cell repertoires in COVID-19 (TCRdb year 2020). The protocol used for the library was the immunoSEQ multiplex PCR assay. What TCRdb holds here is the immuneACCESS table cut down to in-frame rearrangements. Part of the clones is not present; checked against another copy, under half of the missing clones reflect an unresolved V gene, and the others are unexplained. The sample table shows 250,000 or so clones, and approximately 90% are seen once. Of the sample, approximately 2.9% falls within the top ten clones. Specimen: PBMCs or T cells enriched from blood (not recorded which). The source of these receptors is a man aged 35 to 55 who had been exposed to COVID-19.

The rearrangement links TRBV19 to TRBJ1-4; no clear D gene. Germline CDR1 is LNHDA and CDR2 is SQIVND (reference sequence). Trimming shortened V by 1 base and J by 8 bases, and 20 bases separated the two germline ends. The CDR3 contains 17 residues. Here the CDR3 DNA reads TGTGCCAGTAGTATAGCAGGAGGTCGGCTCCAATACGAAAAACTGTTTTTT. The encoded protein is CASSIAGGRLQYEKLFF. The whole variable domain, filled in from reference TRBV19 and TRBJ1-4, reads DGGITQSPKYLFRKEGQNVTLSCEQNLNHDAMYWYRQDPGQGLRLIYYSQIVNDFQKGDIAEGYSVSREKKESFPLTVTSAQKNPTAFYLCASSIAGGRLQYEKLFFGSGTQLSVL.

This clone appeared a few times. This chain uses TRBV29-1 with TRBJ1-1, with TRBD1 as a possible D gene (5 bases). Germline lookup yields CDR1 SQVTM and CDR2 ANQGSEA. This CDR3 region has 12 residues. Deletions cut 7 bases from V and 6 bases from J, with 15 bases between. The DNA for the CDR3 is TGCAGCGGGATGGGTTCGGGGGCTGAAGCTTTCTTT. This codes for CSGMGSGAEAFF. The variable domain in full, with the rest retrieved from reference TRBV29-1 and TRBJ1-1, is SAVISQKPSRDICQRGTSLTIQCQVDSQVTMMFWYRQQPGQSLTLIATANQGSEATYESGFVIDKFPISRPNLTFSTLTVSNMSPEDSSIYLCSGMGSGAEAFFGQGTRLTVV.

The gene calls are TRBV5-4 and TRBJ2-7, with D perhaps TRBD1 (6 bases). The germline CDR1 and CDR2 sequences are SGHNT and YYREEE (reference sequence). V dropped 2 bases and J dropped 4 bases, with 10 bases sitting between them. CDR3 size: 13 residues. The CDR3 region has the DNA TGTGCCAGCAGCTTTCTAGGGGGTTACGAGCAGTACTTC. Amino acid sequence: CASSFLGGYEQYF.

This rearrangement joins TRBV9 to TRBJ2-2; 9 bases match TRBD2. CDR1 SGDLS and CDR2 YYNGEE come from the germline V gene. J lost 3 bases, V lost 0 bases, and 3 bases had no gene match. This CDR3 region has 16 residues. The CDR3 DNA is TGTGCCAGCAGCGTAGTTGCGGGAGGGGACACCGGGGAGCTGTTTTTT. Amino acids: CASSVVAGGDTGELFF.

The V and J genes are TRBV30 and TRBJ1-5, with D perhaps matching TRBD1 (5 bases). The CDR3 has 13 residues. Per germline, CDR1 GTSNPN and CDR2 SVGIG (reference sequence). Deletions cut 0 bases from V and 7 bases from J, with 10 bases between. The CDR3 here is CAWSVNGGQPQHF. CDR3 DNA: TGTGCCTGGAGTGTAAACGGGGGACAGCCCCAGCATTTT.

The chain links TRBV28 to TRBJ2-7; TRBD1 matches at 9 bases. V shed 5 bases, J shed 3 bases, and the junction held 2 bases outside the gene matches. CDR1 MDHEN and CDR2 SYDVKM come from the germline V gene. The CDR3 is 13 residues long. CDR3 nucleotide sequence: TGTGCCAGCAGTGGGACAGGGAACTACGAGCAGTACTTC. Encoded protein: CASSGTGNYEQYF.

In nucleotides, the CDR3 is TGTGCCTGGAGTGAAAACAGGAACACTGAAGCTTTCTTT. As protein: CAWSENRNTEAFF. The rearrangement links TRBV30 to TRBJ1-1; D uncertain. Germline V gene lookup returns CDR1 GTSNPN and CDR2 SVGIG (reference sequence). Trimming removed 1 base at V and 1 base at J, with 7 bases between. The CDR3 totals 13 residues.

The rearrangement links TRBV7-2 to TRBJ2-1; 9 bases agree with TRBD2. The V gene end was trimmed by 2 bases and the J gene end by 6 bases; junction bases not matched to a gene: 5. The CDR3 consists of 15 residues. Germline V gives CDR1 SGHTA, CDR2 FQGNSA. As DNA, the CDR3 is TGTGCCAGCAGCTTAAATCTAGCGGGACCCAATGAGCAGTTCTTC. This gives the protein CASSLNLAGPNEQFF.

This clone was observed a few times. The chain combines TRBV2 with TRBJ1-5, with a possible D match to TRBD1 (6 bases). Germline V gene sequence: CDR1 SNHLY, CDR2 FYNNEI. V lost 6 bases, J lost 0 bases, and 12 bases lay in between. The CDR3 runs to 15 residues. CDR3 region: CASRAGQISNQPQHF. CDR3 DNA: TGTGCCAGCAGGGCAGGACAGATTAGCAATCAGCCCCAGCATTTT.

This clone was counted between two and nine times. The chain recombines TRBV6-2 or TRBV6-3 with TRBJ1-4; TRBD1 aligns across 10 bases. The germline CDR1 and CDR2 sequences are MNHEY and SVGEGT. After removal of 6 bases from V and 0 bases from J, the junction contained 13 bases not matched to a gene. This CDR3 comprises 19 residues. As DNA, the CDR3 is TGTGCCAGCAGCAAGTCCTACGGGACAGGGGACCCAACTAATGAAAAACTGTTTTTT. This sequence encodes CASSKSYGTGDPTNEKLFF.

V gene TRBV7-9 combines with J gene TRBJ2-1; 10 bases match TRBD2. Trimming at V came to 7 bases and at J to 8 bases, leaving 20 bases not matched to a gene. The V gene's germline CDR1 is SEHNR and CDR2 FQNEAQ (reference sequence). This CDR3 spans 18 amino acids. The CDR3 sequence: CASMLRRLAGPNGHEQFF. In DNA form, the CDR3 reads TGTGCCAGCATGCTCCGGAGACTAGCGGGTCCGAACGGTCATGAGCAGTTCTTC. The whole variable domain, filled in from reference TRBV7-9 and TRBJ2-1, reads DTGVSQNPRHKITKRGQNVTFRCDPISEHNRLYWYRQTLGQGPEFLTYFQNEAQLEKSRLLSDRFSAERPKGSFSTLEIQRTEQGDSAMYLCASMLRRLAGPNGHEQFFGPGTRLTVL.

Concerning this clone itself: The same CDR3 can be traced to other DNA sequences in this sample. The chain couples TRBV2 to TRBJ1-5, with 7 bases that match TRBD1. Germline-derived CDR1 and CDR2 are SNHLY and FYNNEI. V lost 6 bases and J lost 2; bases outside the gene matches: 1. This CDR3 spans 13 amino acids. The CDR3 bases are TGTGCCAGCAGCGGACAGGGCAATCAGCCCCAGCATTTT. Protein: CASSGQGNQPQHF.

This clone was picked up a small number of times. The chain recombines TRBV5-4 with TRBJ2-7, with 7 bases that match TRBD1. V dropped 1 base and J dropped 3; count of bases not matched to a gene: 4. Looked up from germline, CDR1 is SGHNT and CDR2 is YYREEE (reference sequence). CDR3 length: 14 residues. In DNA form, the CDR3 reads TGTGCCAGCAGCTTGCAACAGGGGAACTACGAGCAGTACTTC. It specifies CASSLQQGNYEQYF.

The rearrangement uses TRBV9 and TRBJ1-1; D not certain. The germline V and J ends were trimmed by 3 bases and 3 bases, with 9 bases remaining between them. The CDR3 contains 13 residues. Germline V gene data show CDR1 as SGDLS and CDR2 as YYNGEE. CDR3 region: CASSAQIYTEAFF. DNA for the CDR3: TGTGCCAGCAGCGCCCAAATTTACACTGAAGCTTTCTTT.

This sequence joins TRBV9 and TRBJ2-3, with 8 bases fitting TRBD2. Germline V gene lookup returns CDR1 SGDLS and CDR2 YYNGEE. The CDR3 has 17 residues. J was trimmed by 4 bases and V by 2 bases; bases with no gene match: 12. CDR3 region: CASSVGVAGLSADTQYF. CDR3 in DNA: TGTGCCAGCAGCGTGGGAGTAGCGGGACTGAGCGCAGATACGCAGTATTTT.

This chain joins TRBV6-5 and TRBJ1-6; 12 bases agree with TRBD1. Germline CDR1 MNHEY, CDR2 SVGAGI. This CDR3 is 15 amino acids long. The ends lost 6 bases at V and 10 bases at J; junction bases unmatched: 7. CDR3 sequence (DNA): TGTGCCAGCAGCCGGGACAGGGGGCTTCCCTCACCCCTCCACTTT. Its protein is CASSRDRGLPSPLHF.

The chain combines TRBV30 with TRBJ2-1, with D perhaps TRBD1 (6 bases). The V end lost 2 bases, the J end lost 3 bases, and 11 bases lay between the germline ends. The CDR3 has 14 amino acids. Looked up from germline, CDR1 is GTSNPN and CDR2 is SVGIG (reference sequence). The CDR3 protein is CAWSSTTGYNEQFF. Here the CDR3 DNA reads TGTGCCTGGAGTTCGACGACAGGCTACAATGAGCAGTTCTTC.

The chain joins TRBV14 to TRBJ1-2; D gene ambiguous. The CDR3 contains 15 residues. Trimming stripped 2 bases from V and 2 bases from J, with 12 bases between. Germline V CDR1 and CDR2: SGHDN, FVKESK. CDR3 sequence: CASSQSGGGNYGYTF. The CDR3 DNA reads TGTGCCAGCAGCCAAAGTGGAGGCGGAAACTATGGCTACACCTTC.

This chain's CDR3 is CASSIRTANYGYTF. The CDR3 region has the DNA TGTGCCAGTAGTATAAGGACAGCTAACTATGGCTACACCTTC. The chain links TRBV19 to TRBJ1-2, with TRBD1 as a possible D gene (6 bases). CDR3 length: 14 amino acids. Germline-derived CDR1 and CDR2 are LNHDA and SQIVND (reference sequence). Trimming stripped 2 bases from V and 0 bases from J, with 7 bases between.

The V and J genes are TRBV4-2 and TRBJ2-2, with a weak D call TRBD2 (6 bases). Germline V gives CDR1 LGHNA, CDR2 YNFKEQ. There are 16 residues in the CDR3. Deletions cut 1 base from V and 7 bases from J, with 16 bases between. In nucleotides, the CDR3 is TGTGCCAGCAGCCAAGCGCTTGGGAGGAGGAGCGGGGAGCTGTTTTTT. Its protein product is CASSQALGRRSGELFF.

The V and J genes are TRBV4-1 and TRBJ1-1; D unclear. CDR1 is MGHRA, CDR2 YSYEKL, per germline. This CDR3 comprises 18 residues. V lost 0 bases and J 0 bases, leaving 17 bases between the germline ends. DNA of the CDR3: TGCGCCAGCAGCCAAGAACTCAGCGCTTACCTCTTGAACACTGAAGCTTTCTTT. Protein sequence: CASSQELSAYLLNTEAFF.

This clone was observed once. The chain employs TRBV28 and TRBJ2-7, with 11 bases lining up with TRBD2. V shed 6 bases and J 0 bases; nucleotides not matched to a gene: 10. The CDR3 loop spans 17 amino acids. Per the germline V gene, CDR1 is MDHEN and CDR2 is SYDVKM. This CDR3 is CASSSGLAGLSSYEQYF. The CDR3 DNA sequence: TGTGCCAGCAGCTCAGGACTAGCGGGTCTTAGCTCCTACGAGCAGTACTTC. The complete variable domain, with remaining parts taken from reference TRBV28 and TRBJ2-7, reads DVKVTQSSRYLVKRTGEKVFLECVQDMDHENMFWYRQDPGLGLRLIYFSYDVKMKEKGDIPEGYSVSREKKERFSLILESASTNQTSMYLCASSSGLAGLSSYEQYFGPGTRLTVT.

The chain carries TRBV7-3 and TRBJ2-1; TRBD2 aligns across 8 bases. CDR1 and CDR2 (germline): SGHTA, FQGTGA. With V trimmed by 2 bases and J by 7 bases, 7 bases remained unmatched. The CDR3 contains 15 residues. The CDR3 reads CASSLGAGAPNEQFF. The CDR3, as DNA: TGTGCCAGCAGCTTAGGAGCGGGAGCCCCTAATGAGCAGTTCTTC.

The chain has TRBV6-1 and TRBJ2-3, with TRBD2 matching over 8 bases. The V and J ends lost 0 bases and 3 bases, in that order; junction bases with no gene match: 2. CDR1 is MNHNS and CDR2 is SASEGT in the germline V gene. The CDR3 runs to 15 residues. CDR3 DNA sequence: TGTGCCAGCAGTGAAGCAACGGGAGGGACAGATACGCAGTATTTT. Its protein product is CASSEATGGTDTQYF.

The chain carries TRBV27 and TRBJ1-1; a possible D gene is TRBD1 (5 bases). Per the germline V gene, CDR1 is MNHEY and CDR2 is SMNVEV (reference sequence). The CDR3 length is 14 residues. V was trimmed by 2 bases and J by 0 bases, leaving 7 bases between them. The CDR3 is CASSLQGMNTEAFF. The CDR3 DNA reads TGTGCCAGCAGTTTACAGGGAATGAACACTGAAGCTTTCTTT.

This chain connects TRBV7-9 to TRBJ2-7; 7 bases line up with TRBD2. Germline CDR1 SEHNR, CDR2 FQNEAQ (reference sequence). The CDR3 covers 12 residues. V trimming: 8 bases; J trimming: 6 bases; junction bases outside the gene matches: 7. CDR3: CASRIGEGEQYF. CDR3 sequence (DNA): TGTGCCAGCCGAATCGGGGAGGGCGAGCAGTACTTC.

The V gene is TRBV28, the J gene TRBJ1-1; D is perhaps TRBD1 (5 bases). The length of the CDR3 is 14 residues. Germline CDR1 and CDR2: MDHEN and SYDVKM. V was shortened by 5 bases and J by 2 bases, with 12 bases between the two germline ends. As DNA, the CDR3 is TGTGCCAGCAGTACCTGGACAAGAAACACTGAAGCTTTCTTT. Its translation: CASSTWTRNTEAFF.